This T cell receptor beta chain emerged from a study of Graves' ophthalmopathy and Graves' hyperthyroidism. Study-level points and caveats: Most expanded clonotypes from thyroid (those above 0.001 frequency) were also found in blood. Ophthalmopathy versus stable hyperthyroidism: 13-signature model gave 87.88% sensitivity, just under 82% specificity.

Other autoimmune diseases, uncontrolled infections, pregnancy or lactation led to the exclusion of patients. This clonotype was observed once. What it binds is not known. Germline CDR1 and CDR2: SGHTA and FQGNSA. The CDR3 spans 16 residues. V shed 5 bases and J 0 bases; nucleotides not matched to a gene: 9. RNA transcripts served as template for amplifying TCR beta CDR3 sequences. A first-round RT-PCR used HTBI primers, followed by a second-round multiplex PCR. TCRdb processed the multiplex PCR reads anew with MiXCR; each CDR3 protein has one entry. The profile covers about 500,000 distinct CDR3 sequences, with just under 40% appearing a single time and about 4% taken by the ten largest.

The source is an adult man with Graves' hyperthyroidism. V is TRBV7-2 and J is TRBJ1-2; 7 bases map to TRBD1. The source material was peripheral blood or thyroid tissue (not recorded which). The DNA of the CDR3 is TGTGCCAGCAGCCCCCGGGACAGCATAACTAACTATGGCTACACCTTC. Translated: CASSPRDSITNYGYTF.